There are a few counts of the clone carrying this TCR beta chain. Germline CDR1 is SEHNR and CDR2 is FQNEAQ (reference sequence). The CDR3 totals 15 residues. Trimming shortened V by 4 bases and J by 1 base, and 11 bases separated the two germline ends. The sample belongs to a study of T cell repertoires in cytomegalovirus infection. TCRdb re-analysed the reads in MiXCR, keeping a single row per CDR3 protein. This sample has about 600,000 distinct CDR3 sequences, with roughly 24% found just once. Input material: CD8+ T cells from PBMCs. The sequence was obtained from a human donor in good health (CMV status not recorded). Some clones in this sample may be carry-over from other donors' samples. J is TRBJ2-4 and V is TRBV7-9; the D gene could be TRBD1 or TRBD2 (5 bases each). The CDR3 is CASSYPEGAKNIQYF. The CDR3 DNA reads TGTGCCAGCAGCTACCCAGAGGGGGCCAAAAACATTCAGTACTTC.